These 14 T cell receptor beta chains originate from one sample sequenced in a study of Ad26.COV2.S vaccination and SARS-CoV-2 variants. Produced via immunoSEQ multiplex PCR; TCRdb's table is partial and in-frame only. This table holds some 320,000 clones, 85% found once. The treatment is: approximately 18 received Ad26.COV2.S at low or high dose, single or two shots; several received placebo; per-sample allocation not given. On day 63 after the first injection, vaccine and placebo recipients gave samples. The sequences come from peripheral blood, collected in a trial of Ad26.COV2.S vaccine versus placebo. Receptor source: a person aged 18-65 years who received the Ad26.COV2.S COVID-19 vaccine or a placebo.

The chain links TRBV7-9 to TRBJ1-1; TRBD1 aligns across 9 bases. The CDR3 runs 14 residues. The germline gives CDR1 SEHNR, CDR2 FQNEAQ (reference sequence). V lost 5 bases to trimming and J lost 0 bases; unmatched junction nucleotides: 1. CDR3 in DNA: TGTGCCAGCAGCGGGACAGGGCTGAACACTGAAGCTTTCTTT. This encodes CASSGTGLNTEAFF.

The chain uses TRBV18 and TRBJ2-7, with D possibly matching TRBD1 (5 bases). CDR1 KGHSH and CDR2 LQKENI come from the germline V gene. The CDR3 length is 14 residues. Trimming left V 8 bases short and J 0 bases short, with 14 bases between. The CDR3 protein is CASAQEIISYEQYF. As DNA, the CDR3 is TGTGCCAGCGCACAGGAAATTATCTCCTACGAGCAGTACTTC.

The chain employs TRBV7-9 and TRBJ1-1; TRBD1 aligns across 9 bases. From germline, CDR1 is SEHNR and CDR2 FQNEAQ (reference sequence). The CDR3 totals 15 residues. J gave up 5 bases and V 2 bases, and 6 bases lay outside the gene matches. For the CDR3, the DNA is TGTGCCAGCAGCTTAACCGGACAGGGGTTGACTGAAGCTTTCTTT. Translation gives CASSLTGQGLTEAFF.

A few counts support this clone. CDR3 coding DNA: TGTGCCAGCAGCCAAGATCGGAGCTCTGGGGCCAACGTCCTGACTTTC. It yields the protein CASSQDRSSGANVLTF. The V gene is TRBV4-2, the J gene TRBJ2-6, with D hard to call. The germline gives CDR1 LGHNA, CDR2 YNFKEQ. V lost 0 bases and J 0 bases, leaving 6 bases between the germline ends. CDR3 length: 16 residues.

This chain uses TRBV27 with TRBJ1-5; D is unresolved. V gave up 2 bases and J gave up 6 bases, with 8 bases separating them. The CDR3 has 13 residues. In germline, CDR1 is MNHEY, CDR2 SMNVEV (reference sequence). This chain's CDR3 is CASSLRRGQPQHF. DNA of the CDR3: TGTGCCAGCAGTTTAAGGCGGGGTCAGCCCCAGCATTTT.

This sequence joins TRBV7-2 and TRBJ2-5; 12 bases match TRBD2. Germline lookup yields CDR1 SGHTA and CDR2 FQGNSA. With 1 base clipped from V and 7 bases from J, the junction kept 4 bases outside the gene matches. CDR3 length: 15 residues. The CDR3 DNA follows: TGTGCCAGCAGCTTAGGACTAGCGGGGGTTGTGACCCAGTACTTC. Residues: CASSLGLAGVVTQYF.

The table lists this clone with many counts. V is TRBV14 and J is TRBJ2-6; no firm D call. Looked up from germline, CDR1 is SGHDN and CDR2 is FVKESK. The V end was cut by 7 bases, the J end by 2 bases, with 9 bases between. This CDR3 region has 14 residues. Written as DNA, the CDR3 is TGTGCCAGCACCGCGAGGCCTGGGGCCAACGTCCTGACTTTC. Translation gives CASTARPGANVLTF.

This CDR3 reads CASSPRPGGELFF. CDR3 sequence (DNA): TGTGCCAGCAGCCCCCGTCCGGGTGGGGAGCTGTTTTTT. The J gene is TRBJ2-2, the V gene TRBV9; D remains unclear. Trimming left V 4 bases short and J 8 bases short, with 12 bases between. CDR1 SGDLS and CDR2 YYNGEE come from the germline V gene. The CDR3 loop spans 13 amino acids.

V usage is TRBV5-6 and J usage is TRBJ2-1; D ambiguous. Looked up from germline, CDR1 is SGHDT and CDR2 is YYEEEE. The CDR3 extends over 16 amino acids. Trimming removed 0 bases at V and 0 bases at J, with 10 bases between. The CDR3 sequence: CASSLAGRLSYNEQFF. CDR3 nucleotide sequence: TGTGCCAGCAGCTTGGCCGGCAGGCTCTCCTACAATGAGCAGTTCTTC.

This chain links TRBV6-1 with TRBJ2-5, with D perhaps being TRBD1 or TRBD2 (6 bases each). The CDR3 totals 15 residues. With 2 bases removed from V and 5 bases from J, the gap between germline ends came to 15 bases. In germline, CDR1 is MNHNS, CDR2 SASEGT. The CDR3 nucleotides are TGTGCCAGCAGTGAATCCCCGGGGGCGGTGGAGACCCAGTACTTC. It is translated as CASSESPGAVETQYF.

The rearrangement links TRBV28 to TRBJ1-2; tentatively, D is TRBD1 (6 bases). The V end was cut by 6 bases, the J end by 5 bases, with 16 bases between. Germline loops: CDR1 MDHEN, CDR2 SYDVKM. The CDR3 is made up of 14 amino acids. This chain's CDR3 is CASSLGGAGYGYTF. The CDR3 DNA reads as TGTGCCAGCAGCCTCGGGGGGGCCGGGTATGGCTACACCTTC.

The rearrangement links TRBV9 to TRBJ2-5; 7 nucleotides match TRBD1. Germline assignment: CDR1 SGDLS and CDR2 YYNGEE. The ends lost 3 bases at V and 5 bases at J; junction bases unmatched: 16. The CDR3 covers 17 residues. The CDR3 protein is CASSATTSPTGSETQYF. The CDR3 coding sequence is TGTGCCAGCAGCGCTACAACCAGCCCGACAGGGAGTGAGACCCAGTACTTC.

V is TRBV29-1 and J is TRBJ2-1; D possibly matches TRBD1 or TRBD2 (6 bases each). Germline V lookup: CDR1 SQVTM, CDR2 ANQGSEA. The length of the CDR3 is 15 residues. Trimming cost V 5 bases and J 0 bases, with 14 bases left between them. DNA of the CDR3: TGCAGCGTTCAAGGGGGGCTACTCTCCTACAATGAGCAGTTCTTC. Its protein product is CSVQGGLLSYNEQFF.

This chain connects TRBV29-1 to TRBJ2-2; TRBD2 aligns across 14 bases. Germline lookup yields CDR1 SQVTM and CDR2 ANQGSEA. The CDR3 is made up of 16 amino acids. V dropped 4 bases and J dropped 5; count of bases not matched to a gene: 6. The CDR3 DNA reads as TGCAGCGTTGCGGGACTAGCGGGGGTTGAAACCGGGGAGCTGTTTTTT. Protein product: CSVAGLAGVETGELFF.